This T cell receptor beta chain appears in the sequencing data of a study of radiation and T cells in renal cell carcinoma. Study results and caveats: Top tumor clonotypes rose in blood 2 weeks post-radiation, then contracted. Without pretreatment biopsies, baseline tumor clonotype presence was undetermined.

Germline CDR1 reads SGHKS; CDR2 reads YYEKEE (reference sequence). The CDR3 runs to 16 residues. Trimming left V 3 bases short and J 3 bases short, with 16 bases between. Time point described: blood 4 weeks post-SBRT, at nephrectomy. Described treatment: 15 Gy SBRT to primary tumor, nephrectomy 4 weeks later. Nephrectomy followed 15 Gy stereotactic body radiation by 4 weeks. Serial blood draws occurred at baseline and 2 and 4 weeks post-SBRT. As for this clone: As yet, its antigen is unknown.

Generated by immunoSEQ multiplex PCR, the TCRdb table keeps only in-frame clones and is missing some. This table has 130,000 to 150,000 clones, 70% to 90% appearing once. The J gene is TRBJ1-5, the V gene TRBV5-5; D is unresolved. Here the sequenced sample was blood, taken from a patient whose treatment included radiotherapy and nephrectomy. This sequence originates from a woman in her fifties or sixties with renal cell carcinoma. CDR3 DNA sequence: TGTGCCAGCAGCTCCCGGTCTCAGAACCCCAATCAGCCCCAGCATTTT. Its protein is CASSSRSQNPNQPQHF.